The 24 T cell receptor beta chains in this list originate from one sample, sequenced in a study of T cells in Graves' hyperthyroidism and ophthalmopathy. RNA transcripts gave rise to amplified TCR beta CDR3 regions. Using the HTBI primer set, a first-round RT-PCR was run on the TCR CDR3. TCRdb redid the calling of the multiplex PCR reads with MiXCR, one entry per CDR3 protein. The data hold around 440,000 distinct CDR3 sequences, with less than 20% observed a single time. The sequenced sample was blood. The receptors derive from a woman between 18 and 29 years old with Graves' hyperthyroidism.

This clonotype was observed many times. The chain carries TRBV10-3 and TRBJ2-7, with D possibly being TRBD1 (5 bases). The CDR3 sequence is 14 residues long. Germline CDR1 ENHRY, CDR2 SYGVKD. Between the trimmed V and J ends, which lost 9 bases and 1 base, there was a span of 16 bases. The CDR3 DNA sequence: TGTGCCATGAAGGGGCACAGCAATTCCTACGAGCAGTACTTC. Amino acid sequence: CAMKGHSNSYEQYF.

The CDR3 coding sequence is TGTGCCAGCAGTTCAGACAGGGGGTGGGTGGTAGATACGCAGTATTTT. This sequence encodes CASSSDRGWVVDTQYF. The chain has TRBV12-3 or TRBV12-4 and TRBJ2-3; 9 bases line up with TRBD1. This CDR3 has 16 amino acids. V gave up 4 bases and J gave up 5 bases; unmatched junction bases: 10.

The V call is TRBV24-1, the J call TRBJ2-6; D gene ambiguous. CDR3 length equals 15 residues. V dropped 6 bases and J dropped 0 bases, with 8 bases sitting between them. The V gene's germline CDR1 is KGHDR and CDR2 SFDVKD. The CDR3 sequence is CATSSTTSGANVLTF. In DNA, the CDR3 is TGTGCCACCAGTAGCACTACCTCTGGGGCCAACGTCCTGACTTTC.

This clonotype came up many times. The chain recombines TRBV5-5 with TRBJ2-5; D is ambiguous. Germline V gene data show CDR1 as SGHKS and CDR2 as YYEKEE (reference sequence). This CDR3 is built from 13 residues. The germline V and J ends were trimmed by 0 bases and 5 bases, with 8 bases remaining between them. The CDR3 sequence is CASSLAPRETQYF. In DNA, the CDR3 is TGTGCCAGCAGCTTGGCTCCTCGGGAGACCCAGTACTTC.

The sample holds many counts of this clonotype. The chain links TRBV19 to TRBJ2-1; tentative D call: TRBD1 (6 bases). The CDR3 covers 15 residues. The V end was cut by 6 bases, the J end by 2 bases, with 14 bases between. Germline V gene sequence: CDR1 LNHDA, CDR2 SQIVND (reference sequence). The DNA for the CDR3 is TGTGCCAGTAGCATATCGGGACAAGCCTACAATGAGCAGTTCTTC. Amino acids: CASSISGQAYNEQFF.

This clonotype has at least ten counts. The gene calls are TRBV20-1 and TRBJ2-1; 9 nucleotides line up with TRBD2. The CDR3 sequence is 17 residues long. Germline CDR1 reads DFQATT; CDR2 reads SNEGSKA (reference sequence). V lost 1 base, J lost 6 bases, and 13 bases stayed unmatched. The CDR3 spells CSARVRVGGRAGNEQFF. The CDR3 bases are TGCAGTGCTAGAGTCCGAGTTGGCGGGAGGGCCGGCAATGAGCAGTTCTTC.

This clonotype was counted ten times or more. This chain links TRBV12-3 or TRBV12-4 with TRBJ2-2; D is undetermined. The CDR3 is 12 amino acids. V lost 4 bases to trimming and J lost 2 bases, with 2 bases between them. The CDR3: CASSYNTGELFF. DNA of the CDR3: TGTGCCAGCAGTTATAACACCGGGGAGCTGTTTTTT.

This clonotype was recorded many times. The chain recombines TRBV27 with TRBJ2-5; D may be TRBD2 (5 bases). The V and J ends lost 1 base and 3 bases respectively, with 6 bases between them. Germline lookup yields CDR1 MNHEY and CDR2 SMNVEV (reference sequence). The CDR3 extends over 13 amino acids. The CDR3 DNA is TGTGCCAGCAGTTTATGGCGGGAAGAGACCCAGTACTTC. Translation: CASSLWREETQYF.

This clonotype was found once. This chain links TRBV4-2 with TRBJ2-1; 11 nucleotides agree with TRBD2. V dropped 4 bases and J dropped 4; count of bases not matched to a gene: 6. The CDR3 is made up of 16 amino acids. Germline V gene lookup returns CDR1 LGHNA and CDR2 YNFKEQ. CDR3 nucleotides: TGTGCCAGCAGCCGATTAGCGGGAGGGAATTACAATGAGCAGTTCTTC. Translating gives CASSRLAGGNYNEQFF.

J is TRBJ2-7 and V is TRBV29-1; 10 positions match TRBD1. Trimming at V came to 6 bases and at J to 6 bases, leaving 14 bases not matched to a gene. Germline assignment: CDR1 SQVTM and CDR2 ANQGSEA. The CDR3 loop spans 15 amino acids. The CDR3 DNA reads TGCAGCGTCGTTCGGTTCGGGACAGGGGTCCCCGAGCAGTACTTC. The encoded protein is CSVVRFGTGVPEQYF.

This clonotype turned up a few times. The CDR3 here is CASSDPGTGEETQYF. In DNA form, the CDR3 reads TGTGCCAGCAGTGATCCCGGGACAGGCGAAGAGACCCAGTACTTC. This chain joins TRBV7-3 and TRBJ2-5; 8 bases align to TRBD1. V lost 6 bases to trimming and J lost 3 bases; unmatched junction nucleotides: 9. Germline values: CDR1 SGHTA, CDR2 FQGTGA. The CDR3 totals 15 residues. The full variable domain, completed using reference TRBV7-3 and TRBJ2-5, is GAGVSQTPSNKVTEKGKYVELRCDPISGHTALYWYRQSLGQGPEFLIYFQGTGAADDSGLPNDRFFAVRPEGSVSTLKIQRTERGDSAVYLCASSDPGTGEETQYFGPGTRLLVL.

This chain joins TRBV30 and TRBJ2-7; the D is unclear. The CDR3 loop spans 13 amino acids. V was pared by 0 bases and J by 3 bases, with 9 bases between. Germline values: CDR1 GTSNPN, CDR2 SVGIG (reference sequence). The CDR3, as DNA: TGTGCCTGGAGTGTTTCCCTAGACTACGAGCAGTACTTC. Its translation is CAWSVSLDYEQYF.

CDR3 in amino acids: CAWSADSNQPQHF. For the CDR3, the DNA is TGTGCCTGGAGTGCGGACAGTAATCAGCCCCAGCATTTT. The chain links TRBV30 to TRBJ1-5; a possible D gene is TRBD1 (6 bases). Germline loops: CDR1 GTSNPN, CDR2 SVGIG (reference sequence). V was cut by 1 base and J by 4 bases, with 8 bases left in between. The CDR3 contains 13 residues.

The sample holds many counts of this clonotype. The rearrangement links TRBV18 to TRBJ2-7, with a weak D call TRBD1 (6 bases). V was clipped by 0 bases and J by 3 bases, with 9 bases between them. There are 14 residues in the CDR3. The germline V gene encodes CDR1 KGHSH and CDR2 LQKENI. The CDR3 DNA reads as TGTGCCAGCTCACCACCGGGACAACTCTACGAGCAGTACTTC. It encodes CASSPPGQLYEQYF.

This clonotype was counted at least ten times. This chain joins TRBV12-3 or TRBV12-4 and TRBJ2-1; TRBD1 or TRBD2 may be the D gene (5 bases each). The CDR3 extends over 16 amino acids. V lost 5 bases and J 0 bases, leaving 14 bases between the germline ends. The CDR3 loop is CASSPLGTGSYNEQFF. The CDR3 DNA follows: TGTGCCAGCAGTCCGCTAGGGACGGGCTCCTACAATGAGCAGTTCTTC.

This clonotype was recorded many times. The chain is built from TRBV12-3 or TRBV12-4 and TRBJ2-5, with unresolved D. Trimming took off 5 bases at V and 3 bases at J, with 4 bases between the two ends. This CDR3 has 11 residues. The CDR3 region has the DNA TGTGCCAGCAGTCACGAAGAGACCCAGTACTTC. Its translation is CASSHEETQYF.

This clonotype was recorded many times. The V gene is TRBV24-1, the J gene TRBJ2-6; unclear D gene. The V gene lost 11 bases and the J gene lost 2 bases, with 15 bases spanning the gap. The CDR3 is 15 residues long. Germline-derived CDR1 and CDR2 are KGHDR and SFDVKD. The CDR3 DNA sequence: TGTGCCATCGGTGCCCGCCGACCTGGGGCCAACGTCCTGACTTTC. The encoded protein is CAIGARRPGANVLTF.

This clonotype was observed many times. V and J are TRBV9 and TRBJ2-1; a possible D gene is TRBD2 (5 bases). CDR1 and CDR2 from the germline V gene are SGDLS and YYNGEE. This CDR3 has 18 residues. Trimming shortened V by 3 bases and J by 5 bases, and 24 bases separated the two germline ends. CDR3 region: CASSAGPSTRRVNNEQFF. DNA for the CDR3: TGTGCCAGCAGCGCGGGTCCTTCGACGCGGCGGGTAAACAATGAGCAGTTCTTC.

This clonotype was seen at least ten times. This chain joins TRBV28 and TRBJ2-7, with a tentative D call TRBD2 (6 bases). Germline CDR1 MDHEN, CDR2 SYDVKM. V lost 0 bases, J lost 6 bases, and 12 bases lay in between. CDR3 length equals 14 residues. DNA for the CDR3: TGTGCCAGCAGTTTATGGGTCGCCGGGGGCGAGCAGTACTTC. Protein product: CASSLWVAGGEQYF.

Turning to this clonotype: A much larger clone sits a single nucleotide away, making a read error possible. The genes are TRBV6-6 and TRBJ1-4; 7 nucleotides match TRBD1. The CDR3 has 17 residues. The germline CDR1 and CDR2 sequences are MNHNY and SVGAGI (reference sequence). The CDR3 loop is CASSYSSRGATSEKLFF. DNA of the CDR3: TGTGCCAGCAGTTACTCAAGCAGGGGGGCAACTAGTGAAAAACTGTTTTTT.

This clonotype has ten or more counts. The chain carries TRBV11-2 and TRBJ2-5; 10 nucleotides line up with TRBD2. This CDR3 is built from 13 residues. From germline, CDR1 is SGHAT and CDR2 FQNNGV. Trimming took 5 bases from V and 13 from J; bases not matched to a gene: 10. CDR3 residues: CASSTGLARVWYF. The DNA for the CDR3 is TGTGCCAGCAGCACGGGACTAGCGAGGGTGTGGTACTTC.

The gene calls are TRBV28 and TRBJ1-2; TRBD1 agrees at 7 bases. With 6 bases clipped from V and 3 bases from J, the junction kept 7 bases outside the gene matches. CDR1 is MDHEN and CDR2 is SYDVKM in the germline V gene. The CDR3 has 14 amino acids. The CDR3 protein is CASSPGTAHYGYTF. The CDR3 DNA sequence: TGTGCCAGCAGCCCCGGGACAGCTCACTATGGCTACACCTTC.

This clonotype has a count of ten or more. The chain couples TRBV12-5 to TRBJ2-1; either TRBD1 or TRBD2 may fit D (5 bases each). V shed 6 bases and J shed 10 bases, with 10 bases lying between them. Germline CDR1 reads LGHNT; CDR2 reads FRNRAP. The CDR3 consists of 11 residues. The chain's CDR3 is CASGYGTEQFF. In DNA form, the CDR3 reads TGTGCTAGTGGGTACGGGACGGAGCAGTTCTTC.

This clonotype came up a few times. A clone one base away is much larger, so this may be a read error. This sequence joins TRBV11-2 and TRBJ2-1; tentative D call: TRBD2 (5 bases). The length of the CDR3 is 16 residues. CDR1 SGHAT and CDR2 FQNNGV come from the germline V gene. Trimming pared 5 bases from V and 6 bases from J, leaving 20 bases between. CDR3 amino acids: CASSPGSVGVGNEQFF. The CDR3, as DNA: TGTGCCAGCAGCCCCGGAAGTGTGGGAGTCGGCAATGAGCAGTTCTTC. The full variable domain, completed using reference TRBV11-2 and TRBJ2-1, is EAGVAQSPRYKIIEKRQSVAFWCNPISGHATLYWYQQILGQGPKLLIQFQNNGVVDDSQLPKDRFSAERLKGVDSTLKIQPAKLEDSAVYLCASSPGSVGVGNEQFFGPGTRLTVL.